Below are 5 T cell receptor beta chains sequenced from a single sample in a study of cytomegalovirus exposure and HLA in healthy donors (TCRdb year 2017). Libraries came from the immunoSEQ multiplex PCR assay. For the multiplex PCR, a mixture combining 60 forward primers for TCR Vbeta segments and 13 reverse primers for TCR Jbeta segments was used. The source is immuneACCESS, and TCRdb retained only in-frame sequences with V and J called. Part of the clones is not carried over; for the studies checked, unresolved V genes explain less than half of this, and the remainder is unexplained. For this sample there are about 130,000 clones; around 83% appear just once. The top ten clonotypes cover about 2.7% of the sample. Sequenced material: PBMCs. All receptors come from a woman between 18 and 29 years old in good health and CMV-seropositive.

CDR3 loop: CASSEDSFYEQYF. CDR3 coding DNA: TGTGCCAGCAGTGAAGACAGTTTCTACGAGCAGTACTTC. The chain has TRBV2 and TRBJ2-7; D remains unclear. Germline V lookup: CDR1 SNHLY, CDR2 FYNNEI. Trimming left V 1 base short and J 3 bases short, with 7 bases between. The CDR3 is 13 amino acids.

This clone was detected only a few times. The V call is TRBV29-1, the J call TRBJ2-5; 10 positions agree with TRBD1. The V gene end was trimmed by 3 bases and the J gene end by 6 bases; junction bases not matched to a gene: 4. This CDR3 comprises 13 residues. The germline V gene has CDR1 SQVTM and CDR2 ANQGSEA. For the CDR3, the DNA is TGCAGCGTTGAGGGACAGGGGTGGCAGACCCAGTACTTC. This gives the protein CSVEGQGWQTQYF.

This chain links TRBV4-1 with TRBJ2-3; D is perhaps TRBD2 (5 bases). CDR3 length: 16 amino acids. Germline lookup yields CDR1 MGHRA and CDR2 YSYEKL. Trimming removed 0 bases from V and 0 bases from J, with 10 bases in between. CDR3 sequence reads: CASSQEPSGSTDTQYF. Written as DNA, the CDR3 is TGCGCCAGCAGCCAAGAACCGTCGGGGAGCACAGATACGCAGTATTTT.

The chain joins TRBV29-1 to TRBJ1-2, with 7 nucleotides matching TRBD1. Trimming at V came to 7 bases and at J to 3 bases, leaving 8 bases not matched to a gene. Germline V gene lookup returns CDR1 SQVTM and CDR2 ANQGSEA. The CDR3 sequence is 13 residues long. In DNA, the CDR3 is TGCAGCGCCCAGACAGGGCTCGACTATGGCTACACCTTC. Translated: CSAQTGLDYGYTF.

CDR3 sequence reads: CASGRGGNTGELFF. In DNA, the CDR3 is TGTGCTAGTGGCCGGGGGGGGAACACCGGGGAGCTGTTTTTT. This chain links TRBV12-5 with TRBJ2-2; 8 bases line up with TRBD2. The germline V gene has CDR1 LGHNT and CDR2 FRNRAP. After removal of 6 bases from V and 1 base from J, the junction contained 1 base not matched to a gene. The CDR3 runs 14 residues. Filled out from reference TRBV12-5 and TRBJ2-2, the complete variable domain reads DARVTQTPRHKVTEMGQEVTMRCQPILGHNTVFWYRQTMMQGLELLAYFRNRAPLDDSGMPKDRFSAEMPDATLATLKIQPSEPRDSAVYFCASGRGGNTGELFFGEGSRLTVL.